Each of the 22 T cell receptor beta chains below was sequenced from the same sample in a study of T-cell memory formation after mild COVID-19. TCRdb ran MiXCR on the 5' RACE reads and lists one entry per CDR3 protein. The sample has about 33,000 distinct CDR3 sequences, around a fifth seen once; the top ten hold approximately 1.5%. The sequencing sample was made of PBMCs or a T cell subset sorted from them (not recorded which). The receptor set was obtained from an adult who had mild COVID-19 (a few samples of this study predate the infection). Cell type and time point are not known.

There are many counts of this clonotype. The rearrangement uses TRBV4-1 and TRBJ1-4; 8 nucleotides line up with TRBD1. V shed 5 bases, J shed 7 bases, and the junction held 3 bases outside the gene matches. Germline lookup yields CDR1 MGHRA and CDR2 YSYEKL. The CDR3 is 13 residues long. CDR3 nucleotide sequence: TGCGCCAGCAGCTTGGACAGGGTTGAAAAACTGTTTTTT. Translated, it gives CASSLDRVEKLFF.

This clonotype was counted many times. The junction differs from germline at one of its ends, possibly a read error. The genes are TRBV7-7 and TRBJ2-5; TRBD2 matches at 7 bases. The CDR3 is 14 amino acids. CDR1 is SSHAT, CDR2 FNYEAQ, per germline (reference sequence). CDR3: CASSLARGSETQYF. The CDR3 DNA is TGTGCTAGCAGCTTAGCGCGCGGGAGTGAGACCCAGTACTTC.

This clonotype was seen many times. This sequence joins TRBV6-5 and TRBJ2-2, with D perhaps being TRBD1 or TRBD2 (6 bases each). Trimming cost V 2 bases and J 4 bases, with 14 bases left between them. Germline V CDR1 and CDR2: MNHEY, SVGAGI. This CDR3 is 16 amino acids long. In DNA form, the CDR3 reads TGTGCCAGCAGTTACCTGCGACTAGGGGGCACCGGGGAGCTGTTTTTT. It encodes CASSYLRLGGTGELFF.

This clonotype was recorded many times. V usage is TRBV12-3 or TRBV12-4 and J usage is TRBJ2-7; perhaps D is TRBD1 or TRBD2 (5 bases each). V was cut by 0 bases and J by 4 bases, with 16 bases left in between. The CDR3 runs 16 residues. The CDR3 nucleotides are TGTGCCAGCAGTTTAGCCCCCCCGGGAAGGGGATACGAGCAGTACTTC. Translating it yields CASSLAPPGRGYEQYF.

As regards this clonotype: With a much larger clone just one base away, this may be a read error. The chain carries TRBV24-1 and TRBJ1-1, with 10 bases fitting TRBD1. The CDR3 loop spans 13 amino acids. V lost 7 bases and J lost 11; bases outside the gene matches: 9. Germline loops: CDR1 KGHDR, CDR2 SFDVKD. CDR3 sequence (DNA): TGTGCCACCAGCCCGGGACAGGGGTCTAGGGCTTTCTTT. This encodes CATSPGQGSRAFF.

This sequence joins TRBV4-2 and TRBJ2-7; unclear D gene. Germline V CDR1 and CDR2: LGHNA, YNFKEQ. Trimming shortened V by 2 bases and J by 3 bases, and 5 bases separated the two germline ends. The CDR3 is made up of 12 amino acids. The CDR3 DNA sequence: TGTGCCAGCAGCCAAATGGGCTACGAGCAGTACTTC. Encoded protein: CASSQMGYEQYF.

In this sample, this clonotype turned up many times. The V and J genes are TRBV15 and TRBJ1-1; D remains ambiguous. The CDR3 runs to 13 residues. The germline V and J ends were trimmed by 8 bases and 3 bases, with 13 bases remaining between them. The germline gives CDR1 LNHNV, CDR2 YYDKDF (reference sequence). The CDR3 spells CATEDPSHTEAFF. The CDR3 bases are TGTGCCACCGAGGATCCTTCGCACACTGAAGCTTTCTTT.

This clonotype was counted only a few times. This rearrangement joins TRBV24-1 to TRBJ2-5; 10 bases map to TRBD2. From germline, CDR1 is KGHDR and CDR2 SFDVKD. This CDR3 region has 16 residues. V gave up 0 bases and J gave up 5 bases; unmatched junction bases: 5. The CDR3: CATSDLHLAGEETQYF. The DNA of the CDR3 is TGTGCCACCAGTGATTTGCACCTAGCGGGAGAGGAGACCCAGTACTTC.

This clonotype was seen at least ten times. CDR3 nucleotides: TGTGCCAGCAACCCTAGAGGGTACTCCTACGAGCAGTACTTC. Encoded protein: CASNPRGYSYEQYF. The V and J genes are TRBV6-2 or TRBV6-3 and TRBJ2-7, with D perhaps matching TRBD2 (5 bases). The CDR3 consists of 14 residues. CDR1 and CDR2 from the germline V gene are MNHEY and SVGEGT. V was clipped by 7 bases and J by 0 bases, with 13 bases between them.

This clonotype was recorded a few times. The CDR3, as DNA: TGTGCCAGCAGCCTGCGTCATGGACTAGCTTCCCAAGAGACCCAGTACTTC. It translates to CASSLRHGLASQETQYF. The chain has TRBV14 and TRBJ2-5; TRBD2 matches at 8 bases. CDR1 is SGHDN and CDR2 is FVKESK in the germline V gene. Germline trimming cut 4 bases from V and 1 base from J; bases unmatched to any gene: 11. CDR3 length equals 17 residues.

This clonotype was observed at least ten times. V gene TRBV7-9 combines with J gene TRBJ2-7; TRBD1 is a possible D gene (5 bases). Deletions cut 3 bases from V and 1 base from J, with 7 bases between. Germline V lookup: CDR1 SEHNR, CDR2 FQNEAQ (reference sequence). The CDR3 contains 13 residues. The CDR3 nucleotides read TGTGCCAGCAGCTTGAGGACATCCTACGAGCAGTACTTC. This translates into CASSLRTSYEQYF. The full variable domain, rest sourced from reference TRBV7-9 and TRBJ2-7, is DTGVSQNPRHKITKRGQNVTFRCDPISEHNRLYWYRQTLGQGPEFLTYFQNEAQLEKSRLLSDRFSAERPKGSFSTLEIQRTEQGDSAMYLCASSLRTSYEQYFGPGTRLTVT.

This clonotype has a count of ten or more. The V call is TRBV5-1, the J call TRBJ2-1; 8 nucleotides match TRBD2. The V segment lost 0 bases and the J segment 8 bases; nucleotides outside the gene matches: 10. This CDR3 has 16 amino acids. CDR1 and CDR2 (germline): SGHRS, YFSETQ. The CDR3 is CASSLAGRGAQDEQFF. The DNA of the CDR3 is TGCGCCAGCAGCTTGGCGGGGCGGGGGGCGCAGGATGAGCAGTTCTTC.

At least ten counts were recorded for this clonotype. V and J are TRBV7-8 and TRBJ2-3; 8 nucleotides align to TRBD2. The CDR3 contains 17 residues. Germline V lookup: CDR1 SGHVS, CDR2 FQNEAQ. Trimming cost V 2 bases and J 3 bases; bases outside gene matches: 10. CDR3 sequence: CASSLRSAGGGTDTQYF. The CDR3 bases are TGTGCCAGCAGCTTAAGGTCGGCGGGAGGAGGAACAGATACGCAGTATTTT.

This clonotype was seen many times. This sequence joins TRBV30 and TRBJ1-3; no clear D gene. Between the trimmed V and J ends, which lost 8 bases and 9 bases, there was a span of 14 bases. The CDR3 spans 11 residues. Looked up from germline, CDR1 is GTSNPN and CDR2 is SVGIG (reference sequence). In DNA form, the CDR3 reads TGTGCCATTGGGTCCGTGGGCACCATATATTTT. This translates into CAIGSVGTIYF.

This clonotype was counted ten times or more. The chain employs TRBV20-1 and TRBJ2-3; D not certain. Between the trimmed V and J ends, which lost 5 bases and 4 bases, there was a span of 7 bases. In germline, CDR1 is DFQATT, CDR2 SNEGSKA (reference sequence). The CDR3 totals 11 residues. CDR3 in amino acids: CSAGPADTQYF. CDR3 coding DNA: TGCAGTGCTGGACCAGCAGATACGCAGTATTTT.

Many counts were recorded for this clonotype. V and J are TRBV4-1 and TRBJ2-1; weak D call: TRBD2 (6 bases). Germline V gives CDR1 MGHRA, CDR2 YSYEKL. V lost 4 bases, J lost 0 bases, and 16 bases lay in between. The length of the CDR3 is 17 residues. The CDR3 loop is CASSPEGIAASYNEQFF. Here the CDR3 DNA reads TGCGCCAGCAGCCCAGAAGGGATAGCGGCCTCCTACAATGAGCAGTTCTTC.

Ten or more counts support this clonotype. This rearrangement joins TRBV5-4 to TRBJ2-7; 7 nucleotides align to TRBD1. V was pared by 1 base and J by 3 bases, with 10 bases of the junction left unmatched. CDR3 length equals 16 residues. Germline lookup yields CDR1 SGHNT and CDR2 YYREEE (reference sequence). The CDR3 DNA reads TGTGCCAGCAGCTTGTCGTTCCCGGGACAGAACTACGAGCAGTACTTC. This codes for CASSLSFPGQNYEQYF.

In this sample, this clonotype turned up many times. The CDR3 DNA reads as TGCAGCGTTGTTAGCGGTCGGGGCTACACCTTC. Translation gives CSVVSGRGYTF. The gene calls are TRBV29-1 and TRBJ1-2; D not resolved. The germline V gene has CDR1 SQVTM and CDR2 ANQGSEA. The CDR3 has 11 amino acids. Trimming cost V 4 bases and J 8 bases, with 11 bases left between them.

This clonotype was seen a handful of times. The rearrangement uses TRBV7-3 and TRBJ1-1; no definite D call. Trimming removed 5 bases from V and 6 bases from J, with 10 bases in between. The CDR3 runs to 12 residues. Germline values: CDR1 SGHTA, CDR2 FQGTGA. CDR3: CASSRRTPEAFF. For the CDR3, the DNA is TGTGCCAGCAGCAGGAGGACCCCTGAAGCTTTCTTT.

This clonotype was counted many times. The V gene is TRBV10-3, the J gene TRBJ2-3, with 11 bases lining up with TRBD1. J was trimmed by 6 bases and V by 11 bases; bases with no gene match: 4. CDR3 length: 12 residues. CDR1 is ENHRY, CDR2 SYGVKD, per germline. The CDR3 DNA reads as TGTGCCCTGGGACAGGGGGACGATACGCAGTATTTT. Translating gives CALGQGDDTQYF.

CDR3: CASSPLQQDYGYTF. CDR3 sequence (DNA): TGTGCCAGCAGCCCCCTTCAACAGGACTATGGCTACACCTTC. The V gene is TRBV14, the J gene TRBJ1-2; D may be TRBD1 (5 bases). Germline V CDR1 and CDR2: SGHDN, FVKESK. V lost 4 bases to trimming and J lost 3 bases, with 12 bases between them. The CDR3 loop spans 14 amino acids.

As concerns this clonotype: Mismatch with germline at one junction end may stem from a read error. V usage is TRBV7-7 and J usage is TRBJ2-1, with TRBD2 matching 8 bases. Germline CDR1 SSHAT, CDR2 FNYEAQ (reference sequence). The CDR3 is 12 amino acids. The CDR3 spells CASSYRGGEQFF. The CDR3 nucleotides read TGTGCTAGCAGCTACCGGGGGGGTGAGCAGTTCTTC.